A single sample gave rise to the 15 T cell receptor beta chains below, sequenced in a study of CD8+ T cells in alopecia areata. Treatment meaning: oral pan-JAK inhibitor, 5-10 mg twice daily. Extracted from the samples, RNA was reverse transcribed into cDNA to serve as the sequencing template. The assay was immunoSEQ multiplex PCR, and TCRdb's table has in-frame clones only and misses some. Among 150,000 to 250,000 clones listed, 50% to 60% were seen once. Source: CD4+ T cells sorted from blood, taken at week 4, from a patient treated with tofacitinib. The receptor set was obtained from a human donor with alopecia areata.

This chain connects TRBV9 to TRBJ1-5; no clear D gene. The CDR3 spans 20 residues. Germline CDR1 reads SGDLS; CDR2 reads YYNGEE. Trimming left V 0 bases short and J 0 bases short, with 22 bases between. CDR3 region: CASSVAEAAWRQDSNQPQHF. As DNA, the CDR3 is TGTGCCAGCAGCGTAGCGGAGGCGGCCTGGAGGCAGGATAGCAATCAGCCCCAGCATTTT.

The gene calls are TRBV2 and TRBJ2-7, with D perhaps being TRBD1 or TRBD2 (6 bases each). V lost 4 bases and J 8 bases, leaving 15 bases between the germline ends. The germline V gene has CDR1 SNHLY and CDR2 FYNNEI. The CDR3 is 13 amino acids. CDR3 residues: CASSAAPGGQQYF. CDR3 nucleotide sequence: TGTGCCAGCAGTGCCGCTCCCGGGGGCCAGCAGTACTTC.

This clone was observed a handful of times. The chain recombines TRBV27 with TRBJ2-3; D unresolved. From germline, CDR1 is MNHEY and CDR2 SMNVEV (reference sequence). There are 15 residues in the CDR3. V was shortened by 0 bases and J by 1 base, with 8 bases between the two germline ends. The CDR3 DNA is TGTGCCAGCAGTTTATCGGGGTGGGGCACAGATACGCAGTATTTT. This codes for CASSLSGWGTDTQYF.

The rearrangement joins TRBV29-1 to TRBJ2-3; tentatively, D is TRBD2 (5 bases). Trimming shortened V by 0 bases and J by 1 base, and 5 bases separated the two germline ends. The CDR3 contains 13 residues. From germline, CDR1 is SQVTM and CDR2 ANQGSEA. The CDR3 region has the DNA TGCAGCGTTGAAGAGGGAGGCACAGATACGCAGTATTTT. It translates to CSVEEGGTDTQYF.

The chain is built from TRBV5-1 and TRBJ1-2; possible D gene TRBD1, 6 bases. Trimming removed 4 bases at V and 8 bases at J, with 21 bases between. Germline values: CDR1 SGHRS, CDR2 YFSETQ. The length of the CDR3 is 15 residues. CDR3 region: CASSLGQTPMDGYTF. The CDR3 DNA follows: TGCGCCAGCAGCCTCGGACAGACTCCAATGGACGGCTACACCTTC. Supplemented by reference TRBV5-1 and TRBJ1-2, the full variable domain reads KAGVTQTPRYLIKTRGQQVTLSCSPISGHRSVSWYQQTPGQGLQFLFEYFSETQRNKGNFPGRFSGRQFSNSRSEMNVSTLELGDSALYLCASSLGQTPMDGYTFGSGTRLTVV.

Only a few counts were recorded for this clone. The genes are TRBV7-9 and TRBJ2-5; D gene uncertain. The CDR3 spans 15 residues. Germline V gene sequence: CDR1 SEHNR, CDR2 FQNEAQ (reference sequence). V was shortened by 6 bases and J by 3 bases, with 17 bases between the two germline ends. The CDR3 protein is CASSFLDKFEETQYF. The DNA for the CDR3 is TGTGCCAGCAGTTTTCTTGACAAATTTGAAGAGACCCAGTACTTC.

The chain couples TRBV6-5 to TRBJ1-1; D uncertain. CDR3 size: 13 residues. Germline V lookup: CDR1 MNHEY, CDR2 SVGAGI. Between the trimmed V and J ends, which lost 4 bases and 5 bases, there was a span of 11 bases. Written as DNA, the CDR3 is TGTGCCAGCAGTTTCGCCGACGGGACTGAAGCTTTCTTT. Amino acid sequence: CASSFADGTEAFF.

There are a few counts of this clone. The rearrangement joins TRBV29-1 to TRBJ1-3, with a weak D call TRBD1 (5 bases). There are 13 residues in the CDR3. Trimming removed 4 bases at V and 3 bases at J, with 10 bases between. Germline CDR1 SQVTM, CDR2 ANQGSEA. Here the CDR3 reads CSVVPQGGNTIYF. Here the CDR3 DNA reads TGCAGCGTTGTTCCCCAGGGTGGAAACACCATATATTTT.

The CDR3 nucleotides are TGTGCCAGTAGTATCCCCGGGGCTAGCGGCACAGATACGCAGTATTTT. It is translated as CASSIPGASGTDTQYF. This chain links TRBV19 with TRBJ2-3; D is possibly TRBD2 (6 bases). CDR3 size: 16 residues. The V end was cut by 3 bases, the J end by 1 base, with 14 bases between. CDR1 and CDR2 (germline): LNHDA, SQIVND (reference sequence).

V is TRBV30 and J is TRBJ1-2; no definite D call. The CDR3 has 15 amino acids. Per the germline V gene, CDR1 is GTSNPN and CDR2 is SVGIG (reference sequence). The V gene lost 0 bases and the J gene lost 4 bases, with 15 bases spanning the gap. CDR3 bases: TGTGCCTGGAGTGTAAGTCCAGGCGGACCCTATGGCTACACCTTC. This encodes CAWSVSPGGPYGYTF.

The chain joins TRBV29-1 to TRBJ2-3; D gene unclear. CDR3 length: 13 residues. V lost 4 bases and J 2 bases, leaving 10 bases between the germline ends. Germline CDR1 is SQVTM and CDR2 is ANQGSEA. The CDR3 is CSVVSKFTDTQYF. CDR3 DNA: TGCAGCGTTGTTTCTAAATTCACAGATACGCAGTATTTT.

This clone was counted only a few times. This sequence joins TRBV30 and TRBJ2-3, with D possibly matching TRBD2 (7 bases). This CDR3 contains 13 residues. CDR1 GTSNPN and CDR2 SVGIG come from the germline V gene (reference sequence). The CDR3 DNA follows: TGTGCTATCTCGGCGGGGGCGGTTGATACGCAGTATTTT. Its protein is CAISAGAVDTQYF.

The V call is TRBV12-5, the J call TRBJ2-6, with D hard to call. There are 13 residues in the CDR3. The germline CDR1 and CDR2 sequences are LGHNT and FRNRAP. The V end was cut by 7 bases, the J end by 4 bases, with 8 bases between. The CDR3 region has the DNA TGTGCTAGTGTTCCCCCAGGGGCCAACGTCCTGACTTTC. Its protein product is CASVPPGANVLTF.

This clone was seen a handful of times. This chain uses TRBV5-1 with TRBJ2-3; D call uncertain. V lost 4 bases, J lost 0 bases, and 15 bases lay in between. Germline CDR1 reads SGHRS; CDR2 reads YFSETQ. The CDR3 runs to 16 residues. The DNA of the CDR3 is TGCGCCAGCAGCGTGCGGACGGCAACTAGCACAGATACGCAGTATTTT. Residues: CASSVRTATSTDTQYF. The entire variable domain, with the rest obtained from reference TRBV5-1 and TRBJ2-3, is as follows: KAGVTQTPRYLIKTRGQQVTLSCSPISGHRSVSWYQQTPGQGLQFLFEYFSETQRNKGNFPGRFSGRQFSNSRSEMNVSTLELGDSALYLCASSVRTATSTDTQYFGPGTRLTVL.

The rearrangement uses TRBV2 and TRBJ1-1; no reliable D call. The V gene's germline CDR1 is SNHLY and CDR2 FYNNEI. This CDR3 comprises 11 residues. Trimming pared 3 bases from V and 8 bases from J, leaving 7 bases between. This CDR3 is CASSDVGEAFF. The CDR3 DNA reads TGTGCCAGCAGTGATGTCGGGGAAGCTTTCTTT.